Reported below is one T cell receptor (beta chain). Its specificity is not known. Repertoires were generated with immunoSEQ multiplex PCR, while TCRdb's copy carries only in-frame clones and drops some. Of roughly 60,000 clones in the sample, less than 85% are singletons; the top ten hold approximately 2.8%. This specimen comes from a study of radiotherapy plus CTLA-4 blockade in lung cancer. Turning to the study itself: Objective responses were recorded in roughly 17% of patients, with disease control recorded in approximately 32%. Study-wide findings and caveats: Expansion in blood of tumor-derived TCR clones was seen after radiotherapy plus ipilimumab.

Those with chemo-refractory metastatic non-small-cell lung cancer were treated with focal radiation combined with CTLA-4 blockade using ipilimumab. The V gene end was trimmed by 9 bases and the J gene end by 2 bases; junction bases not matched to a gene: 7. CDR1 and CDR2 (germline): SNHLY, FYNNEI. There are 13 residues in the CDR3. The source material was peripheral blood, sampled from a patient treated with radiotherapy plus ipilimumab. This chain joins TRBV2 and TRBJ2-7; 7 bases map to TRBD2. The receptor's source is a human donor with non-small cell lung cancer who had a complete response to radiotherapy plus ipilimumab. CDR3 residues: CASTSASTYEQYF. The CDR3 DNA reads TGTGCCAGTACTAGCGCCTCAACCTACGAGCAGTACTTC. The whole variable domain, filled in from reference TRBV2 and TRBJ2-7, reads EPEVTQTPSHQVTQMGQEVILRCVPISNHLYFYWYRQILGQKVEFLVSFYNNEISEKSEIFDDQFSVERPDGSNFTLKIRSTKLEDSAMYFCASTSASTYEQYFGPGTRLTVT.